This TCR beta chain comes out of a study of T cell responses to AZD1222 COVID-19 vaccine. Study-wide background: It was second doses at about 4 or about 12 weeks that were pooled. Study outcomes and limitations: Nearly half of the spike-specific TCRs reportedly recognize variant regions that carry no mutations. Donors were largely white British and mainly female; clonal diversity was possibly underestimated.

Using immunoSEQ multiplex PCR, the repertoire was profiled, and TCRdb retains in-frame clones only, with some absent. The data hold about 130,000 clones, with about 90% observed a single time. For this clone: Its antigen is unknown.

J lost 1 base, V lost 2 bases, and 1 base had no gene match. Germline assignment: CDR1 MNHNS and CDR2 SASEGT. CDR3 length: 15 residues. The chain employs TRBV6-1 and TRBJ2-3, with TRBD2 matching 9 bases. This receptor was identified in an adult in good health. This specimen was peripheral blood, taken on day 0 of AZD1222 vaccination. CDR3 sequence reads: CASSELAGRTDTQYF. CDR3 DNA: TGTGCCAGCAGTGAACTAGCGGGGCGCACAGATACGCAGTATTTT.